A selection of T cell receptor beta chains follows, all from one sample in a study of prognosis after radiotherapy for stage I lung cancer. A single record per CDR3 protein comes from TCRdb applying MiXCR to the multiplex PCR reads. The table shows roughly 25,000 distinct CDR3 sequences, with around 30% occurring only once. Sequencing used PBMCs, obtained before or after stereotactic body radiation therapy (not recorded which). All receptors derive from a donor of 50 years or more with non-small cell lung cancer. Each CDR3 is given with its conserved first and last residue. Fields, in order: J gene, clone size, D gene, V gene, CDR3 DNA, CDR3 protein. A D gene is named only where the DNA matches it firmly. Where a row states a size, it is once, few, many or the class of an expanded clone; other rows omit it.

TRBJ1-3 | - | - | TRBV6-1 | TGTGCCAGCAGTCAGACGGTACAGTTCGGAGTAAACACCATATATTTT | CASSQTVQFGVNTIYF
TRBJ2-5 | many | - | TRBV7-2 | TGTGCCAGCAGCTGGGCCGTGAGGGAGACCCAGTACTTC | CASSWAVRETQYF
TRBJ1-1 | many | TRBD1 | TRBV7-9 | TGTGCCAGCTACCGGGACAGGGCTGGCCCAACTGAAGCTTTCTTT | CASYRDRAGPTEAFF
TRBJ1-6 | - | - | TRBV7-9 | TGTGCCAGCAGCTTAGATGGAGGCAACTCACCCCTCCACTTT | CASSLDGGNSPLHF
TRBJ2-1 | - | - | TRBV11-2 | TGTGCCAGCAGTTACTCTGCGTATGAGCAGTTCTTC | CASSYSAYEQFF
TRBJ2-5 | - | TRBD2 | TRBV10-3 | TGTGCCATCAGGGGCAATGAGCGGGGAGAGACCCAGTACTTC | CAIRGNERGETQYF
TRBJ2-1 | many | TRBD1 | TRBV6-1 | TGTGCCACGCGACAGGGGCCCTCCTACAATGAGCAGTTCTTC | CATRQGPSYNEQFF
TRBJ1-5 | - | - | TRBV7-9 | TGTGCCAGCAGCACAATTGGGGATCAGCCCCAGCATTTT | CASSTIGDQPQHF
TRBJ2-7 | many | TRBD1 | TRBV6-1 | TGTGCCAGCAGATCTTCGGGACAGGGAAGAGAGCAGTACTTC | CASRSSGQGREQYF
TRBJ1-1 | many | TRBD1 | TRBV7-9 | TGTGCCAGCAGCTTAGACCCTGGACAGGGGAACACTGAAGCTTTCTTT | CASSLDPGQGNTEAFF
TRBJ2-2 | large | - | TRBV11-2 | TGTGCCAGCAGCTCACCGGACGCGGGAAGGGTCGGGGAGCTGTTTTTT | CASSSPDAGRVGELFF
TRBJ2-7 | many | - | TRBV2 | TGTGCCAGCAAGGGAGATGCCTACGAGCAGTACTTC | CASKGDAYEQYF
TRBJ1-3 | many | - | TRBV20-1 | TGCAGTGCTGATTACAGGGCTGTAAACACCATATATTTT | CSADYRAVNTIYF
TRBJ2-2 | many | TRBD2 | TRBV20-1 | TGCAGTGCTAGCCTTCCCGGGAGGGGGGAGCTGTTTTTT | CSASLPGRGELFF
TRBJ2-1 | many | - | TRBV6-4 | TGTGCCAGCAGTGACTCGAACGGCCACAATGAGCAGTTCTTC | CASSDSNGHNEQFF
TRBJ2-7 | many | TRBD1 | TRBV6-1 | TGTGCCAGCAGCTCCCTCGGACAGGGTTACTACGAGCAGTACTTC | CASSSLGQGYYEQYF
TRBJ1-6 | many | TRBD1 | TRBV6-5 | TGTGCCAGCAGTTACGGGACAGCACTATTCTATAATTCACCCCTCCACTTT | CASSYGTALFYNSPLHF
TRBJ1-2 | many | - | TRBV15 | TGTGCCACCAGCAAAGAGGGTGGCTACACCTTC | CATSKEGGYTF
TRBJ2-1 | - | TRBD1 | TRBV20-1 | TGCAGTGCTATATCCTGGACAGGGATCCACAATGAGCAGTTCTTC | CSAISWTGIHNEQFF
TRBJ1-1 | many | - | TRBV7-9 | TGTGCCAGCAGCTTAGCTTCTGCAACGGCCGGTGGGGCTTTCTTT | CASSLASATAGGAFF
TRBJ1-1 | many | - | TRBV7-8 | TGTGCCAGCAGCTTAGTCGAAGGCAACGTGTTAGGGAACACTGAAGCTTTCTTT | CASSLVEGNVLGNTEAFF
TRBJ2-1 | - | TRBD2 | TRBV5-1 | TGCGCCAGCAGCTTGGAGGCCTGTACAGCACAGACTAGCCAACAGTTCTTC | CASSLEACTAQTSQQFF
TRBJ1-5 | many | TRBD1 | TRBV6-1 | TGTGCCAGCAGTCAGGGACAGGGCCAGCCCCAGCATTTT | CASSQGQGQPQHF
TRBJ2-7 | many | - | TRBV2 | TGTGCCAGCAGTGAACAGGGTAATCCTTACGAGCAGTACTTC | CASSEQGNPYEQYF
TRBJ2-3 | many | TRBD1 | TRBV28 | TGTGCCAGCAGTTTTCTACAGGGGACAGATACGCAGTATTTT | CASSFLQGTDTQYF
TRBJ2-1 | many | - | TRBV7-9 | TGTGCCAGCAGCGCCTCCGGTTTCGTGAATGAGCAGTTCTTC | CASSASGFVNEQFF
TRBJ2-7 | many | TRBD2 | TRBV27 | TGTGCCAGCAGTTCCCCGGGAGGAGTATCGCAGTACTTC | CASSSPGGVSQYF
TRBJ2-3 | - | - | TRBV5-1 | TGCGCCAGCAGCTTGGGGGCAGGGAGGACAGATACGCAGTATTTT | CASSLGAGRTDTQYF
TRBJ1-1 | - | TRBD1 | TRBV5-1 | TGCGCCAGCAGCTACAGGACAGGGGGGAGCACTGAAGCTTTCTTT | CASSYRTGGSTEAFF
TRBJ1-3 | many | - | TRBV11-2 | TGTGCCAGCAGCTCCGTGCGTAGTTCTGGAAACACCATATATTTT | CASSSVRSSGNTIYF
TRBJ2-3 | - | - | TRBV28 | TGTGCCAGCGGAACCTCCGATACGCAGTATTTT | CASGTSDTQYF
TRBJ2-5 | many | TRBD2 | TRBV10-3 | TGTGCCATCAGTGAGTCGGGAGGGGTCCGGGAGACCCAGTACTTC | CAISESGGVRETQYF
TRBJ1-1 | - | - | TRBV28 | TGTGCCAGCAGTTTTGCGGGGGGCTCCACTGAAGCTTTCTTT | CASSFAGGSTEAFF
TRBJ2-5 | many | - | TRBV7-2 | TGTGCCAGCAGCCCTTCCGCTAGGGAGACCCAGTACTTC | CASSPSARETQYF
TRBJ1-1 | many | - | TRBV2 | TGTGCCACACACCAGGGCTCGAACACTGAAGCTTTCTTT | CATHQGSNTEAFF
TRBJ2-2 | many | - | TRBV5-1 | TGCGCCTCCCAGGGACAATACACCGGGGAGCTGTTTTTT | CASQGQYTGELFF
TRBJ2-7 | many | TRBD1 | TRBV6-1 | TGTGCCAGCAGACCCGACAGGGGGCGCGGATACGAGCAGTACTTC | CASRPDRGRGYEQYF
TRBJ2-5 | - | - | TRBV11-1 | TGTGCCAGCAGCGACGGAGAGACCCAGTACTTC | CASSDGETQYF
TRBJ2-7 | medium-sized | - | TRBV7-9 | TGTGCCAGCAGCCAAGGCCGGGAGCAGTACTTC | CASSQGREQYF
TRBJ1-1 | many | - | TRBV5-1 | TGCGCCAGCAGCTTGGAAGAAAGTGCCACTGAAGCTTTCTTT | CASSLEESATEAFF
TRBJ1-3 | - | - | TRBV12-5 | TGTGCTAGTGCCGGGACAAGCTCTGGAAACACCATATATTTT | CASAGTSSGNTIYF
TRBJ2-2 | - | TRBD1 | TRBV5-1 | TGCGCCAGCAGCTCCGGACAGGGTTTCGGGGAGCTGTTTTTT | CASSSGQGFGELFF